This TCR beta chain was recorded in a study of identifying expanded T cells in peripheral blood. Profiling relied on immunoSEQ multiplex PCR, and the TCRdb table lists in-frame clones only, not all of them. The sample lists around 100,000 clones, around 89% occurring once. The length of the CDR3 is 15 residues. Germline V lookup: CDR1 SGHTA, CDR2 FQGNSA. Points from the study as a whole: About 1.2 clones differed between technical replicates, versus approximately 16 and 20 over time. Clone count variance between approximately two-week samples rose with total template count.

This clone has a single count. What it recognizes is unknown. The junction and the germline gene differ at one end; a read error may be behind it. The chain employs TRBV7-2 and TRBJ2-1; 11 bases line up with TRBD2. The receptor was isolated from a person aged 18 to 75 in good health. Sequencing was done on a sample of blood. The CDR3 spells CASRLAGGPHNEQFF. In DNA form, the CDR3 reads TGTGCCAGCAGGTTAGCGGGGGGGCCGCACAATGAGCAGTTCTTC.